One and the same sample provided the 16 T cell receptor beta chains below, sequenced in a study of human T cells and chemical hapten exposure. Time point of the sample: pre-sensitization, week 0. The treatment was: therapeutic diphenylcyclopropenone sensitization with weekly scalp DPC. TCRdb reprocessed the RACE reads with MiXCR, giving one entry per CDR3 protein. The profile covers approximately 370,000 distinct CDR3 sequences, with about 5% appearing a single time and about 8.2% taken by the ten largest. The source was whole blood, collected in connection with sensitization to the hapten diphenylcyclopropenone (DPC). All receptors derive from a young woman with alopecia areata. Some clones in this sample may be carry-over from other donors' samples.

The sample holds a few counts of this clonotype. The chain joins TRBV6-2 or TRBV6-3 to TRBJ2-7; D may be TRBD1 (5 bases). V was trimmed by 6 bases and J by 1 base, leaving 13 bases between them. The CDR3 is made up of 14 amino acids. Germline V CDR1 and CDR2: MNHEY, SVGEGT. The CDR3 nucleotides read TGTGCCAGCAGATCCTCAAGGGGATCCTACGAGCAGTACTTC. The encoded protein is CASRSSRGSYEQYF.

This clonotype has at least ten counts. The V and J genes are TRBV7-2 and TRBJ1-2, with 7 bases aligning to TRBD1. With 6 bases clipped from V and 1 base from J, the junction kept 11 bases outside the gene matches. The germline V gene has CDR1 SGHTA and CDR2 FQGNSA. The CDR3 is made up of 16 amino acids. DNA for the CDR3: TGTGCCAGCAGGCCGGGACAGCCCGCCTTTAACTATGGCTACACCTTC. As protein: CASRPGQPAFNYGYTF. Using reference TRBV7-2 and TRBJ1-2 for the parts outside the CDR3, the full variable domain is GAGVSQSPSNKVTEKGKDVELRCDPISGHTALYWYRQSLGQGLEFLIYFQGNSAPDKSGLPSDRFSAERTGGSVSTLTIQRTQQEDSAVYLCASRPGQPAFNYGYTFGSGTRLTVV.

This clonotype was seen only a few times. One end of the junction fails to match germline, which may point to a read error. The V and J genes are TRBV12-3 or TRBV12-4 and TRBJ2-5; D might be TRBD1 (6 bases). This CDR3 spans 12 amino acids. This CDR3 is CASSRGQSRSSF. Here the CDR3 DNA reads TGTGCCAGCAGTCGAGGACAGTCCCGGTCAAGCTTC.

This chain links TRBV7-9 with TRBJ2-5; tentatively, D is TRBD1 (6 bases). This CDR3 region has 14 residues. Trimming took 4 bases from V and 7 from J, leaving 16 bases between them. Germline assignment: CDR1 SEHNR and CDR2 FQNEAQ (reference sequence). The CDR3 protein is CASSSPTDRLTQYF. CDR3 bases: TGTGCCAGCAGCTCGCCTACGGACAGACTGACCCAGTACTTC.

This clonotype was counted between two and nine times. The chain uses TRBV20-1 and TRBJ1-1; D not resolved. This CDR3 is 17 amino acids long. Germline CDR1 DFQATT, CDR2 SNEGSKA (reference sequence). V gave up 0 bases and J gave up 0 bases, with 17 bases separating them. Here the CDR3 DNA reads TGCAGTGCTAGAGATCAGGTCAGGTCGTTGATGAACACTGAAGCTTTCTTT. This codes for CSARDQVRSLMNTEAFF.

V usage is TRBV6-2 or TRBV6-3 and J usage is TRBJ2-3; 8 bases map to TRBD2. Unmatched junction bases numbered 7, after V lost 6 bases and J lost 2 bases. In germline, CDR1 is MNHEY, CDR2 SVGEGT. This CDR3 region has 15 residues. This CDR3 is CASSPAGAYTDTQYF. CDR3 in DNA: TGTGCCAGCAGCCCAGCGGGGGCGTACACAGATACGCAGTATTTT.

A few counts support this clonotype. The V and J genes are TRBV2 and TRBJ2-5; no firm D call. The CDR3 extends over 13 amino acids. The ends were cut back, 5 bases at V and 4 bases at J, with 11 bases in the middle. The germline V gene has CDR1 SNHLY and CDR2 FYNNEI. The CDR3 loop reads CASSWALGETQYF. The CDR3 nucleotides are TGTGCCAGCAGTTGGGCCCTGGGAGAGACCCAGTACTTC.

This clonotype has at least ten counts. V is TRBV7-2 and J is TRBJ1-2; the D is unclear. Trimming cost V 9 bases and J 1 base, with 12 bases left between them. This CDR3 has 13 residues. Germline V gene sequence: CDR1 SGHTA, CDR2 FQGNSA. This CDR3 is CASRRGFNYGYTF. The CDR3 DNA reads as TGTGCCAGTCGAAGAGGGTTTAACTATGGCTACACCTTC.

This clonotype has just a few counts. This chain uses TRBV19 with TRBJ2-1; weak D call: TRBD2 (7 bases). This CDR3 spans 16 amino acids. Trimming stripped 4 bases from V and 5 bases from J, with 18 bases between. Germline V gives CDR1 LNHDA, CDR2 SQIVND (reference sequence). In DNA, the CDR3 is TGTGCCAGTAGTAGTAGGGGGGGATCGGTCAACAATGAGCAGTTCTTC. Protein product: CASSSRGGSVNNEQFF.

This clonotype has a count of ten or more. The rearrangement links TRBV6-1 to TRBJ2-7; TRBD2 aligns across 9 bases. The CDR3 contains 14 residues. CDR1 is MNHNS, CDR2 SASEGT, per germline. V was pared by 7 bases and J by 4 bases, with 8 bases of the junction left unmatched. The CDR3 loop is CASTPRGGGYEQYF. The CDR3 bases are TGTGCCAGCACCCCTCGCGGGGGGGGGTACGAGCAGTACTTC.

The chain uses TRBV19 and TRBJ2-7; 11 nucleotides match TRBD1. The CDR3 spans 14 residues. Trimming cost V 6 bases and J 3 bases; bases outside gene matches: 4. Per the germline V gene, CDR1 is LNHDA and CDR2 is SQIVND (reference sequence). As DNA, the CDR3 is TGTGCCAGTAGGCCGGGACAGGGGGACTACGAGCAGTACTTC. This gives the protein CASRPGQGDYEQYF. The full variable domain, completed using reference TRBV19 and TRBJ2-7, is DGGITQSPKYLFRKEGQNVTLSCEQNLNHDAMYWYRQDPGQGLRLIYYSQIVNDFQKGDIAEGYSVSREKKESFPLTVTSAQKNPTAFYLCASRPGQGDYEQYFGPGTRLTVT.

The CDR3: CASSGGARLDTQYF. CDR3 nucleotide sequence: TGCGCCAGCAGCGGGGGGGCCAGATTGGATACGCAGTATTTT. V gene TRBV4-3 combines with J gene TRBJ2-3; possible D gene TRBD2, 7 bases. Germline CDR1 and CDR2: LGHNA and YSLEER. V dropped 5 bases and J dropped 6 bases, with 15 bases sitting between them. This CDR3 is built from 14 residues.

V and J are TRBV2 and TRBJ2-2, with TRBD1 matching over 8 bases. Germline trimming cut 8 bases from V and 7 bases from J; bases unmatched to any gene: 15. This CDR3 has 16 amino acids. The V gene's germline CDR1 is SNHLY and CDR2 FYNNEI. The CDR3 coding sequence is TGTGCCAGCTCTCCCCGAGGGACAGGTACTTTCGGGGAGCTGTTTTTT. It codes for CASSPRGTGTFGELFF.

This clonotype was seen repeatedly, ten times or more. The chain recombines TRBV5-6 with TRBJ2-3; no firm D call. CDR1 SGHDT and CDR2 YYEEEE come from the germline V gene. CDR3 length equals 14 residues. The V end was cut by 2 bases, the J end by 9 bases, with 16 bases between. For the CDR3, the DNA is TGTGCCAGCAGCTTAGTCCAAACACAGATAACGCAGTATTTT. Translated: CASSLVQTQITQYF.

This sequence joins TRBV18 and TRBJ2-3, with 8 bases aligning to TRBD1. Losses at the gene ends were 0 bases for V and 1 base for J; bases not matched to a gene: 6. Germline V lookup: CDR1 KGHSH, CDR2 LQKENI. The length of the CDR3 is 17 residues. CDR3 region: CASSPPGGQGRTDTQYF. The CDR3 DNA reads TGTGCCAGCTCACCACCCGGCGGACAGGGACGCACAGATACGCAGTATTTT.

This clonotype was recorded many times. The chain combines TRBV12-3 or TRBV12-4 with TRBJ1-3; TRBD1 matches 9 bases. V dropped 8 bases and J dropped 6; count of bases not matched to a gene: 5. CDR3 size: 13 residues. Written as DNA, the CDR3 is TGTGCCAGCTCCGACAGGGGGGAAAACACCATATATTTT. Protein: CASSDRGENTIYF.